This T cell receptor (beta chain) was identified during a study of early T cells in non-severe SARS-CoV-2 infection. The germline V gene encodes CDR1 LGHDT and CDR2 YNNKEL (reference sequence). The CDR3 spans 16 residues. Attachment of unique molecular identifiers was made to individual cDNA molecules. TCRdb reprocessed the 5' RACE reads via MiXCR and lists one record per CDR3 protein. The profile shows 95,000 to 100,000 distinct CDR3 sequences, 13% of them singletons. This clonotype was counted ten times or more. Sequence at one end of the junction differs from germline and may be a read error. The chain has TRBV3-1 and TRBJ2-1; 9 positions agree with TRBD2. This TCR was recovered from an adult who was a healthcare worker with PCR-confirmed SARS-CoV-2 infection or an uninfected control (not recorded which). Sequenced sample: whole blood. CDR3 sequence (DNA): TGTGTCAGCAGCCAAGGCGCGGGAGCGGGGGGCAATGAGCAGTTCTTC. Translated, it gives CVSSQGAGAGGNEQFF.